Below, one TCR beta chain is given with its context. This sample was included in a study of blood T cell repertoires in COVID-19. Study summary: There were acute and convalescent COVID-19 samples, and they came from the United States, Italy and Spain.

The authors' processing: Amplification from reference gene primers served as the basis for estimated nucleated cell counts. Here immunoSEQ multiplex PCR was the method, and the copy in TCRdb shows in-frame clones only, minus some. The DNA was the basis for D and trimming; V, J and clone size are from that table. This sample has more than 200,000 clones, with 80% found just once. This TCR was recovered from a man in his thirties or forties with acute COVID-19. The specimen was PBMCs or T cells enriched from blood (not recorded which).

DNA for the CDR3: TGCGCCAGCAGGGGGGGTCACGAGCAGTACTTC. Protein: CASRGGHEQYF. The chain uses TRBV5-1 and TRBJ2-7; weak D call: TRBD2 (6 bases). Trimming took 5 bases from V and 5 from J, leaving 8 bases between them. CDR1 is SGHRS and CDR2 is YFSETQ in the germline V gene. CDR3 length equals 11 residues.